The text below deals with one T cell receptor beta chain. Assay used: immunoSEQ multiplex PCR; TCRdb lists only in-frame clones, some missing. The sample includes about 2 million clones, about 95% of them seen just once. The data derive from a study of shared clonotypes between healthy human individuals. Per germline, CDR1 MGHRA and CDR2 YSYEKL. Trimming took 7 bases from V and 6 from J, leaving 9 bases between them. This CDR3 comprises 11 residues. Only CD45RO-negative cells positively selected for CCR7 counted as naive CD8 cells, so terminally differentiated effector memory CD45RA+ cells were excluded.

V usage is TRBV4-1 and J usage is TRBJ1-1; D is unresolved. The sequence came from a man aged 18 to 30 in good health. Material: naive CD8+ T cells sorted from blood. DNA for the CDR3: TGCGCCAGCACCCATTCTTCTGAAGCTTTCTTT. Protein product: CASTHSSEAFF.